Only a few counts were recorded for the clone carrying this TCR beta chain. Its matching antigen is unknown. This sample was taken from a study of beta chain features in type 1 diabetes. Per the germline V gene, CDR1 is GTSNPN and CDR2 is SVGIG (reference sequence). The CDR3 loop spans 16 amino acids. Trimming pared 2 bases from V and 8 bases from J, leaving 19 bases between. The isolated RNA, all of it, was reverse transcribed, so expressed TCRB transcripts were what got sequenced. Assay used: immunoSEQ multiplex PCR; TCRdb lists only in-frame clones, some missing. The repertoire holds roughly 730,000 clones, with around an eighth as singletons. The study's findings and limits: Shortening of TCRB CDR3s, moderate but significant, appeared in all four CD4+ subsets of Type 1 diabetes patients.

Sequencing input: naive CD4+ T cells from blood. This receptor was identified in a young man with type 1 diabetes. The rearrangement links TRBV30 to TRBJ1-6, with D possibly being TRBD1 (5 bases). This CDR3 is CAWSRAPIGTYSPLHF. The CDR3 nucleotides are TGTGCCTGGAGTCGGGCCCCGATTGGGACTTATTCACCCCTCCACTTT.